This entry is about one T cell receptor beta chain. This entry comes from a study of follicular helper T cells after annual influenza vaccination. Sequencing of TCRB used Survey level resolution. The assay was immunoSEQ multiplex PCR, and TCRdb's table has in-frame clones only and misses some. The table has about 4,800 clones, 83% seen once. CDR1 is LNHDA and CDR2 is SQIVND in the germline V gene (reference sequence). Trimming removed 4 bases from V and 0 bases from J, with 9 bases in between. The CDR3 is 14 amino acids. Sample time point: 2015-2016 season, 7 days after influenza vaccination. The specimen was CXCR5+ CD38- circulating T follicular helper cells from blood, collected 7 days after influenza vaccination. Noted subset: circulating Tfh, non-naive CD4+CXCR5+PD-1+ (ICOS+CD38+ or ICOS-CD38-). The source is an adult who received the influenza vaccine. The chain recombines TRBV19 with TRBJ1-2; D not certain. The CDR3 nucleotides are TGTGCCAGTAGTAGGGTCTTAGCTAACTATGGCTACACCTTC. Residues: CASSRVLANYGYTF.